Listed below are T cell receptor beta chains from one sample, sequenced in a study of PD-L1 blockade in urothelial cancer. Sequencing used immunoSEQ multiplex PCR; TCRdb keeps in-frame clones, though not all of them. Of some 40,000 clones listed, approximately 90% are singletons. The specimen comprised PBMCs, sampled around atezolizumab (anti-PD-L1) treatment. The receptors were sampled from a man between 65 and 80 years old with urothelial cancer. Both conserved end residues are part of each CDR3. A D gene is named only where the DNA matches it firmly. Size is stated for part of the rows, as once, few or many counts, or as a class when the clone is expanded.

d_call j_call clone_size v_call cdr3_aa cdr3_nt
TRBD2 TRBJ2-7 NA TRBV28 CATYRGLAGDEQYF TGTGCCACCTACAGGGGTCTAGCGGGAGACGAGCAGTACTTC
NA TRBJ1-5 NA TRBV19 CASSIGVSNQPQHF TGTGCCAGTAGTATAGGAGTTTCCAATCAGCCCCAGCATTTT
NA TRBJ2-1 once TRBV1 CTSSQDGLAGWCSYNEQFF TGCACCAGCAGCCAAGATGGACTAGCGGGATGGTGCTCCTACAATGAGCAGTTCTTC
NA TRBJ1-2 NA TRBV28 CASTNPSPFNYGYTF TGTGCCAGCACTAATCCGTCTCCCTTTAACTATGGCTACACCTTC
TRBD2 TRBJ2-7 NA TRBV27 CASRSGGRKYEQYF TGTGCCAGCCGATCGGGGGGAAGGAAATACGAGCAGTACTTC
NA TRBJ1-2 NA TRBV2 CASSAAARLGGYTF TGTGCCAGCAGTGCGGCGGCCCGCTTAGGCGGCTACACCTTC
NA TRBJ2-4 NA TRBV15 CATSPRAGLLNIQYF TGTGCCACCAGCCCCCGGGCGGGACTCCTAAACATTCAGTACTTC
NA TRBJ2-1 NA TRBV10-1 CASSQGVPRKENEQFF TGCGCCAGCAGTCAAGGAGTACCCCGAAAGGAAAATGAGCAGTTCTTC
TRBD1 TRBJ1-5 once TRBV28 CASSPVGTGQGQPQHF TGTGCCAGCAGTCCCGTGGGGACAGGGCAGGGTCAGCCCCAGCATTTT
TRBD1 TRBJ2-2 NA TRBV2 CASSEKGQTGDTGELFF TGTGCCAGCAGTGAAAAAGGGCAGACAGGGGACACCGGGGAGCTGTTTTTT
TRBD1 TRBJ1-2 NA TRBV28 CASSFPPGQGSGYTF TGTGCCAGCAGTTTCCCCCCCGGACAGGGCTCCGGCTACACCTTC
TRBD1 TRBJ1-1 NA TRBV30 CAWDRTGGLSAFF TGTGCCTGGGACCGGACAGGGGGCTTAAGTGCTTTCTTT
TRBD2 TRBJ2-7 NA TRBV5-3 CARSLGLAESFYEQYF TGTGCCAGAAGCCTGGGACTAGCGGAGTCGTTCTACGAGCAGTACTTC
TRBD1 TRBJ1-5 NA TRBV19 CASSTLGTAVHQPQHF TGTGCCAGTAGTACCCTAGGGACAGCCGTCCATCAGCCCCAGCATTTT
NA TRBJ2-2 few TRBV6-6 CASNLGGPGELFF TGTGCCAGCAACCTGGGGGGGCCCGGGGAGCTGTTTTTT
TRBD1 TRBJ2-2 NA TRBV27 CASSLYPQGVNTGELFF TGTGCCAGCAGTTTATATCCGCAGGGGGTAAACACCGGGGAGCTGTTTTTT
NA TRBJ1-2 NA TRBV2 CASRRFANYGYTF TGTGCCAGCAGGCGGTTCGCTAACTATGGCTACACCTTC
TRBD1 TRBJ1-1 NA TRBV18 CASSPKTGGITEAFF TGTGCCAGCTCACCCAAGACAGGGGGCATCACTGAAGCTTTCTTT
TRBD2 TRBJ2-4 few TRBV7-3 CASSPPAGLEDIQYF TGTGCCAGCAGCCCTCCTGCGGGACTAGAGGACATTCAGTACTTC
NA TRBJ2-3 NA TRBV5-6 CASSLLQGKLADTQYF TGTGCCAGCAGCTTGCTGCAGGGAAAACTCGCAGATACGCAGTATTTT
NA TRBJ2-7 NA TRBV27 CASSRTGFIYEQYF TGTGCCAGCAGTCGCACCGGGTTCATCTACGAGCAGTACTTC
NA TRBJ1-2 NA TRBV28 CASTGGGRHYTF TGTGCCAGCACCGGGGGTGGAAGGCACTACACCTTC
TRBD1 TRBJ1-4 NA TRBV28 CASSSWTGVLEKLFF TGTGCCAGCAGTTCATGGACAGGGGTACTTGAAAAACTGTTTTTT
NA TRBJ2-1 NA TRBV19 CASSMGSGAYNEQFF TGTGCCAGTAGTATGGGTAGCGGCGCCTACAATGAGCAGTTCTTC
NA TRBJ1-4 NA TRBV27 CASSLGGLTNEKLFF TGTGCCAGCAGTTTGGGGGGTTTAACTAATGAAAAACTGTTTTTT
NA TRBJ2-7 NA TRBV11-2 CASSRGASSYEQYF TGTGCCAGCAGCCGTGGGGCAAGCTCCTACGAGCAGTACTTC
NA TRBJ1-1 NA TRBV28 CASSGKGGAFF TGTGCCAGCAGCGGGAAGGGAGGAGCTTTCTTT
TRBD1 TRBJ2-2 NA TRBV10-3 CAISPGGTTGTGELFF TGTGCCATCAGCCCAGGGGGAACAACGGGCACCGGGGAGCTGTTTTTT
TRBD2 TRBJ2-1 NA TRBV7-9 CASSLGLSASGVNEQFF TGTGCCAGCAGCTTAGGTTTATCGGCTAGCGGCGTCAATGAGCAGTTCTTC
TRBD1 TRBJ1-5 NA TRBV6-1 CASFTQGARNQPQHF TGTGCCAGCTTTACCCAGGGGGCGCGCAATCAGCCCCAGCATTTT
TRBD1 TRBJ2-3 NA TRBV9 CASSHDRASTDTQYF TGTGCCAGCAGTCACGACAGGGCTAGCACAGATACGCAGTATTTT
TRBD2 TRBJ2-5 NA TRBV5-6 CASRRLAGRGETQYF TGTGCCAGCAGAAGACTAGCGGGGAGAGGGGAGACCCAGTACTTC
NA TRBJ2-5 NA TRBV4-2 CASSQVAAKGETQYF TGTGCCAGCAGCCAAGTCGCGGCCAAGGGGGAGACCCAGTACTTC
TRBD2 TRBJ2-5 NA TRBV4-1 CASSQDGLAGDGGETQYF TGCGCCAGCAGCCAAGATGGACTAGCGGGAGACGGGGGAGAGACCCAGTACTTC
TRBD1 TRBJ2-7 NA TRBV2 CASSESQGASYEQYF TGTGCCAGCAGTGAAAGTCAGGGGGCCTCCTACGAGCAGTACTTC
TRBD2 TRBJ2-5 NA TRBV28 CASKLAGTQETQYF TGTGCCAGCAAACTAGCGGGAACCCAAGAGACCCAGTACTTC
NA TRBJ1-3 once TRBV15 CATSAGPSGNTIYF TGTGCCACCAGCGCAGGGCCCTCTGGAAACACCATATATTTT
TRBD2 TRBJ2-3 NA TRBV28 CASFRAGVATDTQYF TGTGCCAGCTTCCGGGCGGGAGTTGCCACAGATACGCAGTATTTT
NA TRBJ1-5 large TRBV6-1 CASKDSLPSNQPQHF TGTGCCAGCAAGGATAGCCTGCCTAGCAATCAGCCCCAGCATTTT
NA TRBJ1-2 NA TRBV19 CASTPRGGREPNYGYTF TGTGCCAGTACCCCACGGGGGGGCCGGGAGCCTAACTATGGCTACACCTTC
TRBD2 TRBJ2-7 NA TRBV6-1 CASISGRYEQYF TGTGCCAGCATCAGCGGGAGATACGAGCAGTACTTC
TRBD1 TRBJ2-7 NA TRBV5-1 CASRLGQSALYEQYF TGCGCCAGCAGACTGGGACAGTCGGCACTCTACGAGCAGTACTTC
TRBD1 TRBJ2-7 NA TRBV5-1 CASSLGTGEQYF TGCGCCAGCAGCTTGGGGACAGGGGAGCAGTACTTC
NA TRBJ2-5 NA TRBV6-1 CASSERQETQYF TGTGCCAGCAGTGAACGGCAAGAGACCCAGTACTTC
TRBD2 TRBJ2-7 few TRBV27 CASSRFGRGYEQYF TGTGCCAGCAGTCGTTTCGGGAGGGGGTACGAGCAGTACTTC
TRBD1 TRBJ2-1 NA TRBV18 CASSLTPGGNEQFF TGTGCCAGCTCACTGACTCCAGGGGGCAATGAGCAGTTCTTC
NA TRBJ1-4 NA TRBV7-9 CASSWGPATNEKLFF TGTGCCAGCAGCTGGGGGCCGGCAACTAATGAAAAACTGTTTTTT
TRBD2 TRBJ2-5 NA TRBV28 CASSYSGETQYF TGTGCCAGCAGTTATAGCGGGGAGACCCAGTACTTC